This T cell receptor beta chain was documented in a study of cytomegalovirus exposure and HLA in healthy donors. The CDR3 loop spans 14 amino acids. The germline CDR1 and CDR2 sequences are MNHEY and SVGAGI. V lost 5 bases and J lost 6; bases outside the gene matches: 6. It was with 60 Vbeta and 13 Jbeta primers that the PCR ran. The table came from immunoSEQ multiplex PCR; TCRdb's copy has only in-frame clones and leaves some out. The repertoire table contains 150,000 to 200,000 clones. The sequence came from a young woman in good health and CMV-seropositive. The sequenced sample consisted of PBMCs. The rearrangement links TRBV6-5 to TRBJ1-4, with 7 bases identical to TRBD1. The CDR3 sequence is CASSRDRPYEKLFF. In DNA, the CDR3 is TGTGCCAGCAGTCGGGACAGACCATATGAAAAACTGTTTTTT.